This TCR beta chain comes out of a study of CD8 T cells in Susac syndrome. About the study: When blood was drawn, the patients with Susac syndrome were therapy-naive, on corticosteroids, or on intravenous immunoglobulin alone.

cDNA came from about 0.46 to 1 ug RNA primed by random hexamers. The amplification used immunoSEQ multiplex PCR on TCR beta CDR3; it spanned 54 Vbeta and 13 Jbeta. TCRdb fed the immunoSEQ multiplex PCR reads into MiXCR, producing one record per CDR3 protein. The sample carries about 90,000 distinct CDR3 sequences, approximately 96% recorded once. Study conclusions and caveats: Across the total CD8+ repertoires, sixteen Susac-specific public clones were detected, and across the CD8+ TEMRA repertoires, roughly five such clones were detected.

With respect to this clonotype: Its antigen remains unknown.

V was clipped by 2 bases and J by 1 base, with 12 bases between them. The CDR3 consists of 15 residues. CDR1 and CDR2 from the germline V gene are LGHNA and YSLEER. TEMRA cells were enriched by FACS, while CD8+ and CD4+ T cells were obtained through a negative isolation that was performed magnetically. The chain couples TRBV4-3 to TRBJ2-7; the D gene is possibly TRBD2 (6 bases). The TCR originated in a human donor with Susac syndrome. Sequencing was performed on CD8+ T cells from PBMCs. The CDR3 DNA reads as TGCGCCAGCAGCCAAACTAGCTATGGGTCCTACGAGCAGTACTTC. As protein: CASSQTSYGSYEQYF.